Shown below are 14 T cell receptor beta chains from a single sample sequenced in a study of T cell responses to AZD1222 COVID-19 vaccine. Assay: immunoSEQ multiplex PCR; the TCRdb copy retains only in-frame clones and omits some. The sample yields roughly 110,000 clones, 80% to 90% seen once. Source: peripheral blood, taken on day 0 of AZD1222 vaccination. Receptors were obtained from an adult in good health.

The chain links TRBV19 to TRBJ2-7; D might be TRBD2 (6 bases). This CDR3 has 12 amino acids. CDR1 is LNHDA, CDR2 SQIVND, per germline (reference sequence). The germline V and J ends were trimmed by 6 bases and 3 bases, with 9 bases remaining between them. For the CDR3, the DNA is TGTGCCAGTAGCGGGAGTGTCTACGAGCAGTACTTC. It is translated as CASSGSVYEQYF.

This rearrangement joins TRBV30 to TRBJ1-4; TRBD1 is a possible D gene (5 bases). Trimming cost V 4 bases and J 8 bases, with 14 bases left between them. The CDR3 sequence is 13 residues long. Germline V gene lookup returns CDR1 GTSNPN and CDR2 SVGIG (reference sequence). Written as DNA, the CDR3 is TGTGCCTGGACAGGGTCGGGGAAGGAAAAACTGTTTTTT. Its translation is CAWTGSGKEKLFF. Complete variable domain (other parts from reference TRBV30 and TRBJ1-4): SQTIHQWPATLVQPVGSPLSLECTVEGTSNPNLYWYRQAAGRGLQLLFYSVGIGQISSEVPQNLSASRPQDRQFILSSKKLLLSDSGFYLCAWTGSGKEKLFFGSGTQLSVL.

Turning to this clone: A single base separates this from a much larger clone, so it may be a read error. V usage is TRBV5-6 and J usage is TRBJ2-1; tentative D call: TRBD1 (6 bases). In germline, CDR1 is SGHDT, CDR2 YYEEEE. This CDR3 is built from 13 residues. V shed 1 base and J shed 6 bases, with 8 bases lying between them. In DNA, the CDR3 is TGTGCCAGCAGCTTGACAGGGAGCAATGAGCAGTTCTTC. It codes for CASSLTGSNEQFF.

This chain connects TRBV7-6 to TRBJ2-1; no clear D. V shed 4 bases and J shed 4 bases, with 5 bases lying between them. The CDR3 has 12 residues. The germline CDR1 and CDR2 sequences are SGHVS and FNYEAQ. CDR3 in amino acids: CASSSTYNEQFF. Written as DNA, the CDR3 is TGTGCCAGCAGCTCCACGTACAATGAGCAGTTCTTC.

This chain connects TRBV6-5 to TRBJ2-6, with D hard to call. Germline values: CDR1 MNHEY, CDR2 SVGAGI. The V end was cut by 4 bases, the J end by 2 bases, with 12 bases between. The length of the CDR3 is 16 residues. The CDR3, as DNA: TGTGCCAGCAGTTCGGGCAGCCGTGCTGGGGCCAACGTCCTGACTTTC. Amino acid sequence: CASSSGSRAGANVLTF.

The chain combines TRBV9 with TRBJ2-5; TRBD1 matches at 8 bases. V shed 3 bases, J shed 7 bases, and the junction held 5 bases outside the gene matches. Germline V gene data show CDR1 as SGDLS and CDR2 as YYNGEE. There are 13 residues in the CDR3. CDR3 coding DNA: TGTGCCAGCAGCGCAGGACAGGGACTGACCCAGTACTTC. This gives the protein CASSAGQGLTQYF.

J is TRBJ2-5 and V is TRBV30, with 11 bases lining up with TRBD2. The CDR3 length is 14 residues. V was clipped by 2 bases and J by 4 bases; unmatched bases: 3. From germline, CDR1 is GTSNPN and CDR2 SVGIG (reference sequence). The CDR3 sequence is CAWSLGLAGETQYF. The CDR3 DNA follows: TGTGCCTGGAGTCTTGGACTAGCGGGAGAGACCCAGTACTTC.

The chain employs TRBV28 and TRBJ2-1; 16 nucleotides align to TRBD2. Germline V gene sequence: CDR1 MDHEN, CDR2 SYDVKM. This CDR3 comprises 17 residues. Trimming cost V 8 bases and J 3 bases; bases outside gene matches: 7. The CDR3 region is CASSGTSGRARYNEQFF. CDR3 sequence (DNA): TGTGCCAGCTCCGGGACTAGCGGGAGGGCCCGCTACAATGAGCAGTTCTTC.

The gene calls are TRBV28 and TRBJ1-1; no firm D call. The germline CDR1 and CDR2 sequences are MDHEN and SYDVKM. V lost 5 bases, J lost 2 bases, and 12 bases lay in between. The CDR3 has 14 amino acids. CDR3 amino acids: CASSPQTPNTEAFF. CDR3 DNA: TGTGCCAGCAGTCCCCAAACCCCAAACACTGAAGCTTTCTTT.

This clone was seen ten or more times. The chain's CDR3 is CASSRYEQYF. The CDR3 region has the DNA TGTGCCAGCAGCCGGTACGAGCAGTACTTC. V gene TRBV6-2 or TRBV6-3 combines with J gene TRBJ2-7; D is unresolved. Germline CDR1 reads MNHEY; CDR2 reads SVGEGT. The CDR3 spans 10 residues. Trimming shortened V by 6 bases and J by 4 bases, and 4 bases separated the two germline ends.

This chain links TRBV5-4 with TRBJ2-3, with D maybe TRBD1 (5 bases). Germline-derived CDR1 and CDR2 are SGHNT and YYREEE (reference sequence). This CDR3 has 12 amino acids. Trimming shortened V by 4 bases and J by 3 bases, and 6 bases separated the two germline ends. CDR3 coding DNA: TGTGCCAGCAGCCGACAGACAGATACGCAGTATTTT. It codes for CASSRQTDTQYF.

The chain recombines TRBV6-6 with TRBJ1-2, with 7 bases fitting TRBD1. J gave up 5 bases and V 0 bases, and 6 bases lay outside the gene matches. CDR1 is MNHNY and CDR2 is SVGAGI in the germline V gene (reference sequence). The CDR3 is 15 amino acids. This CDR3 reads CASSYSEGAGYGYTF. CDR3 nucleotide sequence: TGTGCCAGCAGTTACTCAGAGGGGGCTGGGTATGGCTACACCTTC.

This clone is a singleton in its sample. The rearrangement joins TRBV7-9 to TRBJ2-1, with D possibly TRBD1 on 6 matching bases. This CDR3 has 16 residues. V dropped 1 base and J dropped 7 bases, with 17 bases sitting between them. Per germline, CDR1 SEHNR and CDR2 FQNEAQ (reference sequence). Here the CDR3 DNA reads TGTGCCAGCAGCTTAGATAGGGTACAGGGACAAAATGAGCAGTTCTTC. Translation gives CASSLDRVQGQNEQFF.

The chain recombines TRBV28 with TRBJ1-5, with D unclear. V shed 3 bases and J shed 7 bases, with 10 bases lying between them. The CDR3 has 13 amino acids. The germline CDR1 and CDR2 sequences are MDHEN and SYDVKM. The CDR3 DNA is TGTGCCAGCAGTTTGTCGATCGTGCAGCCCCAGCATTTT. This translates into CASSLSIVQPQHF.